Listed below are T cell receptor beta chains from one sample, sequenced in a study of Ad26.COV2.S vaccination and SARS-CoV-2 variants. Using immunoSEQ multiplex PCR, the repertoire was profiled, and TCRdb retains in-frame clones only, with some absent. Of approximately 300,000 clones listed, 85% are singletons. The material sequenced was peripheral blood, taken in a trial of Ad26.COV2.S vaccine versus placebo. The receptors shown here come from a person between 18 and 60 years old who received the Ad26.COV2.S COVID-19 vaccine or a placebo. Both conserved end residues are part of each CDR3. D genes are given only for firm matches. The listing skips clone size in some rows; elsewhere it reads once, few, many or a size class.

D gene: NA; V gene: TRBV29-1; J gene: TRBJ2-3; clone size: NA; CDR3 DNA: TGCAGGGCCGGGTCGGATACGCAGTATTTT; CDR3 protein: CRAGSDTQYF
D gene: NA; V gene: TRBV7-8; J gene: TRBJ2-7; clone size: NA; CDR3 DNA: TGTGCCAGCAGCTTAGGTGGGGTCTCCGAGCAGTACTTC; CDR3 protein: CASSLGGVSEQYF
D gene: NA; V gene: TRBV6-5; J gene: TRBJ1-2; clone size: NA; CDR3 DNA: TGTGCCAGCAGTTCAGGCAGGGCGGCCGGCTACACCTTC; CDR3 protein: CASSSGRAAGYTF
D gene: NA; V gene: TRBV7-2; J gene: TRBJ2-3; clone size: NA; CDR3 DNA: TGTGCCAGCAGCTTAGAAGTAGAGGGTTACACAGATACGCAGTATTTT; CDR3 protein: CASSLEVEGYTDTQYF
D gene: TRBD1; V gene: TRBV5-4; J gene: TRBJ1-2; clone size: NA; CDR3 DNA: TGTGCCAGCAGCCAGGTGGACAGGGCTAACTATGGCTACACCTTC; CDR3 protein: CASSQVDRANYGYTF
D gene: NA; V gene: TRBV9; J gene: TRBJ2-1; clone size: NA; CDR3 DNA: TGTGCCAGCAGCGTAGTAGGGGATGAGCAGTTCTTC; CDR3 protein: CASSVVGDEQFF
D gene: NA; V gene: TRBV14; J gene: TRBJ2-2; clone size: NA; CDR3 DNA: TGTGCCAGCAGCTTTACCCGGTCCACCGGGGAGCTGTTTTTT; CDR3 protein: CASSFTRSTGELFF
D gene: NA; V gene: TRBV5-1; J gene: TRBJ2-7; clone size: NA; CDR3 DNA: TGCGCCAGCAGCTTGGGAGGGGCTCACTACGAGCAGTACTTC; CDR3 protein: CASSLGGAHYEQYF
D gene: NA; V gene: TRBV15; J gene: TRBJ1-4; clone size: NA; CDR3 DNA: TGTGCCACCAGCAGAGACAGAACAACTAATGAAAAACTGTTTTTT; CDR3 protein: CATSRDRTTNEKLFF
D gene: TRBD1; V gene: TRBV11-2; J gene: TRBJ2-7; clone size: NA; CDR3 DNA: TGTGCCAGCAGTCTCGGACAGGGGAAAGGGAGCTACGAGCAGTACTTC; CDR3 protein: CASSLGQGKGSYEQYF
D gene: NA; V gene: TRBV12-2; J gene: TRBJ2-3; clone size: NA; CDR3 DNA: TGTGCAAGTCGCTTAGTAGGGGGGGCAGGCGATACGCAGTATTTT; CDR3 protein: CASRLVGGAGDTQYF
D gene: NA; V gene: TRBV5-1; J gene: TRBJ1-1; clone size: NA; CDR3 DNA: TGCGCCAGCAGCTTGGTAGGAGGGAACACTGAAGCTTTCTTT; CDR3 protein: CASSLVGGNTEAFF
D gene: NA; V gene: TRBV5-1; J gene: TRBJ2-7; clone size: NA; CDR3 DNA: TGCGCCAGCAGCTTGGCATGGGGGGCGGACGAGCAGTACTTC; CDR3 protein: CASSLAWGADEQYF
D gene: NA; V gene: TRBV4-1; J gene: TRBJ2-3; clone size: NA; CDR3 DNA: TGCGCCAGCAGCCAAGATGGGACTTGGGGAGATACGCAGTATTTT; CDR3 protein: CASSQDGTWGDTQYF
D gene: NA; V gene: TRBV6-5; J gene: TRBJ2-1; clone size: NA; CDR3 DNA: TGTGCCAGCAGACAGAAGAATGAGCAGTTCTTC; CDR3 protein: CASRQKNEQFF
D gene: NA; V gene: TRBV2; J gene: TRBJ2-1; clone size: NA; CDR3 DNA: TGTGCCACCAATCCCGGGGCAGGACCCTACAATGAGCAGTTCTTC; CDR3 protein: CATNPGAGPYNEQFF
D gene: TRBD1; V gene: TRBV5-1; J gene: TRBJ1-2; clone size: NA; CDR3 DNA: TGCGCCAGCAGCTTCTCAAGACAGGGCAACTATGGCTACACCTTC; CDR3 protein: CASSFSRQGNYGYTF
D gene: TRBD1; V gene: TRBV19; J gene: TRBJ2-5; clone size: once; CDR3 DNA: TGTGCCAGTAGTCGCCCCGCGGGACAGGGACGCGAGACCCAGTACTTC; CDR3 protein: CASSRPAGQGRETQYF
D gene: NA; V gene: TRBV19; J gene: TRBJ1-2; clone size: NA; CDR3 DNA: TGTGCCAGTAGTATCCCGTCTGACCCCTGGACCCCCGCTAACTATGGCTACACCTTC; CDR3 protein: CASSIPSDPWTPANYGYTF
D gene: NA; V gene: TRBV15; J gene: TRBJ1-3; clone size: few; CDR3 DNA: TGTGCCACCAGCAGAGCCTCGGGTGGAAACACCATATATTTT; CDR3 protein: CATSRASGGNTIYF
D gene: NA; V gene: TRBV4-2; J gene: TRBJ2-3; clone size: few; CDR3 DNA: TGTGCCAGCAGCCAAGACAAGCGGAGCACAGATACGCAGTATTTT; CDR3 protein: CASSQDKRSTDTQYF
D gene: TRBD1; V gene: TRBV15; J gene: TRBJ2-6; clone size: NA; CDR3 DNA: TGTGCCACGACAGGGGGCTCTGGGGCCAACGTCCTGACTTTC; CDR3 protein: CATTGGSGANVLTF
D gene: NA; V gene: TRBV5-1; J gene: TRBJ2-2; clone size: NA; CDR3 DNA: TGCGCCAGCAGCCTAGACCCGTCCCGGGAGCTGTTTTTT; CDR3 protein: CASSLDPSRELFF
D gene: NA; V gene: TRBV6-5; J gene: TRBJ2-7; clone size: NA; CDR3 DNA: TGTGCCAGCGGGCGAAACTACGAGCAGTACTTC; CDR3 protein: CASGRNYEQYF
D gene: NA; V gene: TRBV28; J gene: TRBJ2-3; clone size: NA; CDR3 DNA: TGTGCCAGCAGTTTAGGTGGCAGTGGCACAGATACGCAGTATTTT; CDR3 protein: CASSLGGSGTDTQYF
D gene: TRBD1; V gene: TRBV9; J gene: TRBJ2-4; clone size: NA; CDR3 DNA: TGTGCCAGCAGCGTCGGGACAGGGGCCCTTGGAAACATTCAGTACTTC; CDR3 protein: CASSVGTGALGNIQYF
D gene: NA; V gene: TRBV9; J gene: TRBJ2-1; clone size: NA; CDR3 DNA: TGTGCCAGCAGCGCGGTGGGACGAGGGGGCTACAATGAGCAGTTCTTC; CDR3 protein: CASSAVGRGGYNEQFF
D gene: NA; V gene: TRBV30; J gene: TRBJ2-5; clone size: NA; CDR3 DNA: TGTGCCTGGAGTGTCAGGAAAGAGACCCAGTACTTC; CDR3 protein: CAWSVRKETQYF
D gene: NA; V gene: TRBV4-2; J gene: TRBJ1-4; clone size: NA; CDR3 DNA: TGTGCCAGCAGCCAAATAGAGGGTGGGCAACTGTTTTTT; CDR3 protein: CASSQIEGGQLFF
D gene: NA; V gene: TRBV19; J gene: TRBJ1-3; clone size: NA; CDR3 DNA: TGTGCCAGTAGTATACGCCGACAGCCAGGAAACACCATATATTTT; CDR3 protein: CASSIRRQPGNTIYF
D gene: TRBD1; V gene: TRBV7-8; J gene: TRBJ1-3; clone size: NA; CDR3 DNA: TGTGCCAGCAGCGATGTGGGACAGGGCATTGGAAACACCATATATTTT; CDR3 protein: CASSDVGQGIGNTIYF
D gene: TRBD2; V gene: TRBV5-1; J gene: TRBJ2-5; clone size: NA; CDR3 DNA: TGCGCCAGCAGCTTGGGAATTGTGGCTAGCGGGGGGGAAGAGACCCAGTACTTC; CDR3 protein: CASSLGIVASGGEETQYF
D gene: NA; V gene: TRBV5-3; J gene: TRBJ2-7; clone size: NA; CDR3 DNA: TGTGCCAGAAGTCGCGGTTGGGATGCCTACGAGCAGTACTTC; CDR3 protein: CARSRGWDAYEQYF
D gene: NA; V gene: TRBV5-6; J gene: TRBJ1-2; clone size: NA; CDR3 DNA: TGTGCCAGCAGCCTTCCCAGCTGGGGCTACACCTTC; CDR3 protein: CASSLPSWGYTF
D gene: NA; V gene: TRBV3-1/TRBV3-2; J gene: TRBJ2-1; clone size: NA; CDR3 DNA: TGTGCCAGCAGCCCAAGACAGCAATCCTACAATGAGCAGTTCTTC; CDR3 protein: CASSPRQQSYNEQFF
D gene: TRBD1; V gene: TRBV10-3; J gene: TRBJ1-5; clone size: NA; CDR3 DNA: TGTGCCATCAGTGAGTCGGGACAGGGGAATCAGCCCCAGCATTTT; CDR3 protein: CAISESGQGNQPQHF
D gene: NA; V gene: TRBV27; J gene: TRBJ2-6; clone size: NA; CDR3 DNA: TGTGCCAGCAGTTTTGGCAGGGCCGGGGCCAACGTCCTGACTTTC; CDR3 protein: CASSFGRAGANVLTF
D gene: TRBD2; V gene: TRBV7-3; J gene: TRBJ2-3; clone size: NA; CDR3 DNA: TGTGCCAGCAGTCCGCTAGCGGGGGGGACCACAGATACGCAGTATTTT; CDR3 protein: CASSPLAGGTTDTQYF
D gene: TRBD1; V gene: TRBV10-2; J gene: TRBJ2-1; clone size: once; CDR3 DNA: TGCGCCAGCAGTGGACAGGGGGGGAATGAGCAGTTCTTC; CDR3 protein: CASSGQGGNEQFF
D gene: NA; V gene: TRBV3-1/TRBV3-2; J gene: TRBJ1-1; clone size: NA; CDR3 DNA: TGTGCCAGCAGCCAAGAGCTCTACAGGGTGAACACTGAAGCTTTCTTT; CDR3 protein: CASSQELYRVNTEAFF
D gene: NA; V gene: TRBV19; J gene: TRBJ2-2; clone size: NA; CDR3 DNA: TGTGCCAGTAGTACATGGACAGCCCCGAACACCGGGGAGCTGTTTTTT; CDR3 protein: CASSTWTAPNTGELFF
D gene: NA; V gene: TRBV6-5; J gene: TRBJ2-3; clone size: NA; CDR3 DNA: TGTGCCAGCAGTTACGGGGGGCGCGGGGCAGATACGCAGTATTTT; CDR3 protein: CASSYGGRGADTQYF
D gene: TRBD2; V gene: TRBV11-2; J gene: TRBJ2-7; clone size: NA; CDR3 DNA: TGTGCCAGCAGCCTGCGGGGGTTAGACGACGAGCAGTACTTC; CDR3 protein: CASSLRGLDDEQYF
D gene: TRBD1; V gene: TRBV10-3; J gene: TRBJ1-2; clone size: once; CDR3 DNA: TGTGCCATCAGACAGGGACAGGCTACGGGTGGCTACACCTTC; CDR3 protein: CAIRQGQATGGYTF
D gene: NA; V gene: TRBV9; J gene: TRBJ2-7; clone size: NA; CDR3 DNA: TGTGCCAGCAGCGCGGGTGGCAGATCCTACGAGCAGTACTTC; CDR3 protein: CASSAGGRSYEQYF
D gene: NA; V gene: TRBV7-2; J gene: TRBJ2-7; clone size: NA; CDR3 DNA: TGTGCCAGCAGCTTAATCCGGGAAGGAGAGCAGTACTTC; CDR3 protein: CASSLIREGEQYF
D gene: TRBD1; V gene: TRBV4-1; J gene: TRBJ2-2; clone size: NA; CDR3 DNA: TGCGCCAGCAGCCAAGGCCTACAGGGGGCAGGTACCGGGGAGCTGTTTTTT; CDR3 protein: CASSQGLQGAGTGELFF
D gene: NA; V gene: TRBV21-1; J gene: TRBJ1-5; clone size: NA; CDR3 DNA: TGTGCCAGCAGCAAAGTTAACAGGGAAATTATAAGCAATCAGCCCCAGCATTTT; CDR3 protein: CASSKVNREIISNQPQHF
D gene: NA; V gene: TRBV27; J gene: TRBJ2-3; clone size: few; CDR3 DNA: TGTGCCAGCAGTTTTCCCCAAGGTGGCTCAGATACGCAGTATTTT; CDR3 protein: CASSFPQGGSDTQYF
D gene: NA; V gene: TRBV3-1/TRBV3-2; J gene: TRBJ1-4; clone size: NA; CDR3 DNA: TGTGCCAGCAGCCAAGAGGCGGGGTATCCCCCTCGGGCAAAACTGTTTTTT; CDR3 protein: CASSQEAGYPPRAKLFF
D gene: TRBD1; V gene: TRBV29-1; J gene: TRBJ1-3; clone size: few; CDR3 DNA: TGCAGCGTTGTGCCCTTTGACGACAGGGGCTCTGGAAACACCATATATTTT; CDR3 protein: CSVVPFDDRGSGNTIYF
D gene: NA; V gene: TRBV11-3; J gene: TRBJ1-6; clone size: NA; CDR3 DNA: TGTGCCAGCAGCCAAGGACTCAATTCACCCCTCCACTTT; CDR3 protein: CASSQGLNSPLHF
D gene: TRBD1; V gene: TRBV5-6; J gene: TRBJ1-5; clone size: NA; CDR3 DNA: TGTGCCAGCAGCTTCCGGGACAGGGGATTAAATCAGCCCCAGCATTTT; CDR3 protein: CASSFRDRGLNQPQHF
D gene: NA; V gene: TRBV5-6; J gene: TRBJ1-2; clone size: NA; CDR3 DNA: TGTGCCAGCAGCTCACCCGGGCCCCAAGGACCTAACTATGGCTACACCTTC; CDR3 protein: CASSSPGPQGPNYGYTF
D gene: NA; V gene: TRBV19; J gene: TRBJ1-5; clone size: NA; CDR3 DNA: TGTGCCAGTAGTAAAAGGCAGGAAAGTCAGCCCCAGCATTTT; CDR3 protein: CASSKRQESQPQHF
D gene: TRBD2; V gene: TRBV4-1; J gene: TRBJ2-5; clone size: NA; CDR3 DNA: TGCGCCAGCAGCCAGGGTATGGCGGGGGGCCTCTTCTATCAAGAGACCCAGTACTTC; CDR3 protein: CASSQGMAGGLFYQETQYF
D gene: NA; V gene: TRBV9; J gene: TRBJ1-5; clone size: once; CDR3 DNA: TGTGCCAGCAGCGTAGGTGCAGGTCATCAGCCCCAGCATTTT; CDR3 protein: CASSVGAGHQPQHF
D gene: NA; V gene: TRBV6-2/TRBV6-3; J gene: TRBJ1-2; clone size: NA; CDR3 DNA: TGTGCCAGCAGTTACATCAGCTATGGCTACACCTTC; CDR3 protein: CASSYISYGYTF
D gene: NA; V gene: TRBV28; J gene: TRBJ2-3; clone size: NA; CDR3 DNA: TGTGCCAGCAGTATCCTCCATGTAGATACGCAGTATTTT; CDR3 protein: CASSILHVDTQYF
D gene: TRBD2; V gene: TRBV5-5; J gene: TRBJ2-5; clone size: NA; CDR3 DNA: TGTGCCAGCAGCAAGGCGGGACTAGCAGAGACCCAGTACTTC; CDR3 protein: CASSKAGLAETQYF